These 18 T cell receptor beta chains came from one sample sequenced in a study of T cells in Graves' hyperthyroidism and ophthalmopathy (dated by TCRdb to the late 2010s). Libraries were built with multiplex PCR. The sequencer was an Illumina HiSeq 2000. The TCR beta CDR3 regions were amplified from the RNA transcripts. The first round of RT-PCR for the TCR CDR3 was performed with the HTBI primer set and the Qiagen OneStep RT-PCR kit. TCRdb trimmed public reads at Q25 via fastp, called clones via MiXCR and kept in-frame beta chains. Rows with a matching CDR3 protein are joined into one entry that keeps the most common DNA and genes. Counted in this sample were 350,000 to 450,000 distinct CDR3 sequences; approximately 17% of them appeared once. The ten largest clones represent about a third of the sample. The sample consisted of blood. The receptors come from a woman in her twenties or thirties with Graves' hyperthyroidism that later progressed to Graves' ophthalmopathy.

The chain links TRBV6-1 to TRBJ2-3; 7 bases are shared with TRBD1. The CDR3 covers 21 residues. Germline-derived CDR1 and CDR2 are MNHNS and SASEGT. Trimming cost V 8 bases and J 0 bases; bases outside gene matches: 26. In DNA, the CDR3 is TGTGCCAGCGGCGGATTGAAGTGGGGACAGAGAGAAACTACTAGCACAGATACGCAGTATTTT. As protein: CASGGLKWGQRETTSTDTQYF.

This clonotype occurred many times. This chain links TRBV15 with TRBJ1-1; no clear D gene. Germline CDR1 is LNHNV and CDR2 is YYDKDF (reference sequence). The length of the CDR3 is 14 residues. With 1 base removed from V and 3 bases from J, the gap between germline ends came to 9 bases. The CDR3 DNA reads TGTGCCACCAGCAGAGGATACGGAGACACTGAAGCTTTCTTT. This codes for CATSRGYGDTEAFF.

This clonotype was picked up many times. The chain recombines TRBV11-3 with TRBJ1-3; the D is unclear. V gave up 4 bases and J gave up 4 bases, with 14 bases separating them. CDR1 and CDR2 from the germline V gene are SGHNT and YENEEA. The CDR3 is 15 residues long. CDR3 loop: CASSSPETSGNTIYF. DNA for the CDR3: TGTGCCAGCAGCTCACCTGAGACTTCGGGAAACACCATATATTTT.

This clonotype was seen more than once but under ten times. A much larger clone differs by one base, so this may be a read error. V is TRBV2 and J is TRBJ1-5; D might be TRBD1 (5 bases). V shed 4 bases and J shed 1 base, with 11 bases lying between them. The CDR3 loop spans 15 amino acids. Germline V gene sequence: CDR1 SNHLY, CDR2 FYNNEI. The CDR3 protein is CASSVDKGSNQPQHF. Here the CDR3 DNA reads TGTGCCAGCAGTGTGGACAAGGGAAGCAATCAGCCCCAGCATTTT.

The table lists this clonotype with a few counts. The chain has TRBV6-1 and TRBJ2-7; D ambiguous. Germline lookup yields CDR1 MNHNS and CDR2 SASEGT. Trimming stripped 11 bases from V and 3 bases from J, with 11 bases between. The CDR3 runs 11 residues. The CDR3 sequence is CAVRVGYEQYF. For the CDR3, the DNA is TGTGCCGTCCGGGTTGGCTACGAGCAGTACTTC.

The chain recombines TRBV20-1 with TRBJ2-5; D unresolved. Deletions cut 0 bases from V and 4 bases from J, with 9 bases between. Germline V gene sequence: CDR1 DFQATT, CDR2 SNEGSKA (reference sequence). CDR3 length equals 13 residues. CDR3 coding DNA: TGCAGTGCTAGAGATCAAGCATTAGAGACCCAGTACTTC. This translates into CSARDQALETQYF.

Ten or more counts support this clonotype. The rearrangement uses TRBV13 and TRBJ2-2; D is uncertain. CDR1 is PRHDT and CDR2 is FYEKMQ in the germline V gene (reference sequence). V lost 6 bases to trimming and J lost 2 bases, with 19 bases between them. This CDR3 is 17 amino acids long. CDR3 bases: TGTGCCAGCAGACCGTCAAAACGGGCAGGAAACACCGGGGAGCTGTTTTTT. It encodes CASRPSKRAGNTGELFF.

This clonotype appeared many times. The rearrangement joins TRBV9 to TRBJ2-3; D remains unclear. The V gene lost 2 bases and the J gene lost 2 bases, with 12 bases spanning the gap. Per the germline V gene, CDR1 is SGDLS and CDR2 is YYNGEE. The CDR3 length is 15 residues. Here the CDR3 reads CASSVEQTFTDTQYF. The CDR3 region has the DNA TGTGCCAGCAGCGTTGAGCAGACATTCACAGATACGCAGTATTTT.

The gene calls are TRBV7-8 and TRBJ2-2; 7 bases match TRBD1. The CDR3 is made up of 17 amino acids. CDR1 SGHVS and CDR2 FQNEAQ come from the germline V gene. The V gene end was trimmed by 4 bases and the J gene end by 5 bases; junction bases not matched to a gene: 13. CDR3 bases: TGTGCCAGCAGCTCACTTGAGGGGGCTGGATATACCGGGGAGCTGTTTTTT. It translates to CASSSLEGAGYTGELFF.

This clonotype has ten or more counts. V usage is TRBV6-1 and J usage is TRBJ1-2; 8 bases line up with TRBD1. The germline gives CDR1 MNHNS, CDR2 SASEGT. With V trimmed by 6 bases and J by 8 bases, 5 bases remained unmatched. The CDR3 runs to 12 residues. CDR3 sequence: CASRQGERGYTF. CDR3 nucleotides: TGTGCCAGCAGACAGGGGGAGAGAGGCTACACCTTC.

The chain combines TRBV4-1 with TRBJ2-7; D may be TRBD2 (5 bases). Germline assignment: CDR1 MGHRA and CDR2 YSYEKL. The CDR3 runs to 13 residues. V was pared by 5 bases and J by 1 base, with 9 bases between. CDR3 bases: TGCGCCAGCAGCGGGAGCTTATCCTACGAGCAGTACTTC. As protein: CASSGSLSYEQYF.

This clonotype has a count of ten or more. The chain carries TRBV6-1 and TRBJ1-4; D not certain. CDR1 and CDR2 (germline): MNHNS, SASEGT. The CDR3 is 14 residues long. V lost 1 base and J 5 bases, leaving 8 bases between the germline ends. CDR3 in amino acids: CASSEGWRNEKLFF. DNA for the CDR3: TGTGCCAGCAGTGAAGGTTGGAGGAATGAAAAACTGTTTTTT.

The genes are TRBV28 and TRBJ2-3; 11 nucleotides line up with TRBD2. After removal of 3 bases from V and 5 bases from J, the junction contained 13 bases not matched to a gene. The CDR3 consists of 18 residues. CDR1 is MDHEN, CDR2 SYDVKM, per germline. The CDR3 spells CASSFGSSGRPLGDTQYF. The CDR3 nucleotides are TGTGCCAGCAGTTTCGGTTCTAGCGGGAGGCCCCTGGGAGATACGCAGTATTTT.

The chain carries TRBV18 and TRBJ2-5; 8 nucleotides line up with TRBD1. The length of the CDR3 is 14 residues. Germline CDR1 KGHSH, CDR2 LQKENI. V gave up 7 bases and J gave up 4 bases; unmatched junction bases: 8. The CDR3 coding sequence is TGTGCCAGCTTGCGAACAGGGGGACGAGAGACCCAGTACTTC. This sequence encodes CASLRTGGRETQYF.

A few counts support this clonotype. This chain uses TRBV11-3 with TRBJ2-1, with D perhaps matching TRBD1 (6 bases). The CDR3 loop spans 15 amino acids. The germline gives CDR1 SGHNT, CDR2 YENEEA. Trimming left V 0 bases short and J 5 bases short, with 11 bases between. CDR3 nucleotides: TGTGCCAGCAGCTTAGACGGGAAGGGGGACAATGAGCAGTTCTTC. Protein: CASSLDGKGDNEQFF.

In this sample, this clonotype turned up many times. CDR3 amino acids: CASSTGTGGNYEQYF. The CDR3 DNA sequence: TGTGCCAGTAGTACCGGGACAGGGGGGAACTACGAGCAGTACTTC. The gene calls are TRBV19 and TRBJ2-7; TRBD1 matches at 11 bases. Trimming cost V 4 bases and J 3 bases; bases outside gene matches: 5. The CDR3 totals 15 residues. Per germline, CDR1 LNHDA and CDR2 SQIVND (reference sequence).

CDR3 nucleotide sequence: TGCGCCAGCAGCCAAGGGGAAGGCGGTTTTTACACAGATACGCAGTATTTT. Translation: CASSQGEGGFYTDTQYF. The chain links TRBV4-1 to TRBJ2-3; D ambiguous. The CDR3 runs 17 residues. Germline CDR1 is MGHRA and CDR2 is YSYEKL. Trimming removed 1 base at V and 2 bases at J, with 16 bases between.

A few counts support this clonotype. The chain links TRBV7-9 to TRBJ2-1; possibly TRBD2 for D (7 bases). Germline values: CDR1 SEHNR, CDR2 FQNEAQ (reference sequence). The V end lost 6 bases, the J end lost 5 bases, and 14 bases lay between the germline ends. The CDR3 loop spans 14 amino acids. CDR3 protein: CASRVRGPHNEQFF. DNA of the CDR3: TGTGCCAGCAGGGTGCGGGGGCCCCACAATGAGCAGTTCTTC.